The 14 T cell receptor beta chains below come from one sample, sequenced in a study of neurological immune-mediated disorders. Each CDR3 protein gets one entry after TCRdb re-called the 5' RACE reads with MiXCR. The sample shows tens of thousands of distinct CDR3 sequences, approximately 5% of them seen only once. The specimen was PBMCs. The origin of the receptors is a woman in her 30s with multiple sclerosis.

This clonotype was observed at least ten times. V gene TRBV5-1 combines with J gene TRBJ2-3, with TRBD2 matching over 8 bases. Per the germline V gene, CDR1 is SGHRS and CDR2 is YFSETQ. V trimming: 0 bases; J trimming: 2 bases; junction bases outside the gene matches: 2. The CDR3 runs to 15 residues. Here the CDR3 reads CASSLEAGATDTQYF. The CDR3 DNA follows: TGCGCCAGCAGCTTGGAAGCGGGGGCCACAGATACGCAGTATTTT.

Ten or more counts support this clonotype. The genes are TRBV5-1 and TRBJ1-2, with D perhaps matching TRBD1 (5 bases). The CDR3 runs 16 residues. Germline CDR1 and CDR2: SGHRS and YFSETQ. V lost 1 base, J lost 8 bases, and 21 bases lay in between. The CDR3 loop is CASSLFDFSYGDGYTF. CDR3 coding DNA: TGCGCCAGCAGCTTGTTTGACTTTTCGTACGGGGACGGCTACACCTTC.

The chain combines TRBV24-1 with TRBJ2-2, with 11 nucleotides matching TRBD1. The CDR3 contains 16 residues. Germline V gene data show CDR1 as KGHDR and CDR2 as SFDVKD. V lost 4 bases to trimming and J lost 6 bases; unmatched junction nucleotides: 6. CDR3 in DNA: TGTGCCACCAGTGACCCCTGGGGACAGGGGGCCGGGGAGCTGTTTTTT. It translates to CATSDPWGQGAGELFF.

This clonotype was counted at least ten times. The chain links TRBV5-1 to TRBJ1-1; 8 positions match TRBD1. In germline, CDR1 is SGHRS, CDR2 YFSETQ. The J segment lost 5 bases and the V segment lost 2 bases, leaving 5 bases of the junction unmatched. The CDR3 runs 14 residues. The chain's CDR3 is CASSFTGGGTEAFF. CDR3 nucleotide sequence: TGCGCCAGCAGCTTCACAGGGGGAGGGACTGAAGCTTTCTTT. Looking up the rest from reference TRBV5-1 and TRBJ1-1 gives the full variable domain: KAGVTQTPRYLIKTRGQQVTLSCSPISGHRSVSWYQQTPGQGLQFLFEYFSETQRNKGNFPGRFSGRQFSNSRSEMNVSTLELGDSALYLCASSFTGGGTEAFFGQGTRLTVV.

This clonotype was recorded many times. The chain links TRBV5-1 to TRBJ2-1; weak D call: TRBD2 (5 bases). The CDR3 consists of 15 residues. Trimming cost V 4 bases and J 8 bases, with 19 bases left between them. Germline CDR1 SGHRS, CDR2 YFSETQ. The CDR3 DNA follows: TGCGCCAGCAGCCCCCTAGGTGGACTCTTCGATGAGCAGTTCTTC. This translates into CASSPLGGLFDEQFF.

In its sample, this clonotype was seen many times. The chain joins TRBV14 to TRBJ2-1; 7 bases are shared with TRBD1. The CDR3 is made up of 14 amino acids. Germline CDR1 and CDR2: SGHDN and FVKESK. V gave up 3 bases and J gave up 7 bases; unmatched junction bases: 6. CDR3 DNA sequence: TGTGCCAGCAGCCAGGCAGGGGGTGGAAATGAGCAGTTCTTC. Protein product: CASSQAGGGNEQFF.

This clonotype was recorded many times. The rearrangement joins TRBV5-1 to TRBJ1-3; TRBD1 might be the D (5 bases). The V end lost 2 bases, the J end lost 3 bases, and 12 bases lay between the germline ends. Per the germline V gene, CDR1 is SGHRS and CDR2 is YFSETQ. The CDR3 totals 15 residues. In nucleotides, the CDR3 is TGCGCCAGCAGCTTCCAGGGTTACGATGGAAACACCATATATTTT. It is translated as CASSFQGYDGNTIYF. Full variable domain (missing parts from reference TRBV5-1 and TRBJ1-3): KAGVTQTPRYLIKTRGQQVTLSCSPISGHRSVSWYQQTPGQGLQFLFEYFSETQRNKGNFPGRFSGRQFSNSRSEMNVSTLELGDSALYLCASSFQGYDGNTIYFGEGSWLTVV.

This clonotype was counted ten times or more. This sequence joins TRBV20-1 and TRBJ2-1; 9 nucleotides agree with TRBD2. This CDR3 has 17 residues. V shed 1 base, J shed 6 bases, and the junction held 13 bases outside the gene matches. Germline loops: CDR1 DFQATT, CDR2 SNEGSKA (reference sequence). The CDR3: CSARAGARLAVSNEQFF. In DNA, the CDR3 is TGCAGTGCTAGAGCAGGAGCTCGACTAGCGGTGTCCAATGAGCAGTTCTTC.

Many counts were recorded for this clonotype. The J gene is TRBJ2-2, the V gene TRBV4-1, with TRBD2 matching over 7 bases. Germline V gives CDR1 MGHRA, CDR2 YSYEKL. V trimming: 0 bases; J trimming: 3 bases; junction bases outside the gene matches: 4. CDR3 length: 16 amino acids. The CDR3: CASSQESAGYTGELFF. The DNA for the CDR3 is TGCGCCAGCAGCCAAGAATCAGCGGGATACACCGGGGAGCTGTTTTTT.

This clonotype came up many times. The J gene is TRBJ2-3, the V gene TRBV12-3 or TRBV12-4; TRBD2 might be the D (5 bases). The V end lost 5 bases, the J end lost 1 base, and 13 bases lay between the germline ends. The CDR3 is made up of 15 amino acids. The CDR3 spells CASSPEWRGTDTQYF. The CDR3 bases are TGTGCCAGCAGTCCCGAGTGGCGGGGCACAGATACGCAGTATTTT.

This clonotype was seen ten or more times. A junction boundary mismatches the germline segment, possibly from a read error. The rearrangement links TRBV12-3 or TRBV12-4 to TRBJ2-5; D is ambiguous. The CDR3 loop spans 11 amino acids. The CDR3 loop reads CASSYHETQYF. In nucleotides, the CDR3 is TGTGCCAGCAGTTACCACGAGACCCAGTACTTC.

This clonotype was recorded at least ten times. The chain is built from TRBV4-2 and TRBJ1-1; D gene uncertain. Deletions cut 5 bases from V and 3 bases from J, with 10 bases between. Germline CDR1 LGHNA, CDR2 YNFKEQ. The CDR3 has 13 amino acids. CDR3 region: CASSSLGDTEAFF. The DNA for the CDR3 is TGTGCCAGCAGCTCCCTTGGGGACACTGAAGCTTTCTTT.

This chain uses TRBV4-2 with TRBJ2-2; TRBD1 matches at 9 bases. Losses at the gene ends were 4 bases for V and 0 bases for J; bases not matched to a gene: 9. Germline V gene lookup returns CDR1 LGHNA and CDR2 YNFKEQ. The CDR3 consists of 18 residues. The CDR3 DNA reads TGTGCCAGCAGCCGCCGGACAGGGGAAACAGCGAACACCGGGGAGCTGTTTTTT. Translating gives CASSRRTGETANTGELFF.

This clonotype was seen ten or more times. This sequence joins TRBV10-2 and TRBJ2-1; 12 bases are a match to TRBD1. CDR3 length equals 18 residues. From germline, CDR1 is WSHSY and CDR2 SAAADI. The V gene end was trimmed by 8 bases and the J gene end by 5 bases; junction bases not matched to a gene: 16. The CDR3 nucleotides read TGCGCCAGCGGGCGGGACAGGGGGCTTAGACGGGCCCACAATGAGCAGTTCTTC. Translated: CASGRDRGLRRAHNEQFF.